The next 27 T cell receptor beta chains were all read from a single sample in a study of blood T cell repertoires in COVID-19. Assay: immunoSEQ multiplex PCR; the TCRdb copy retains only in-frame clones and omits some. The sample holds approximately 200,000 clones, approximately 90% seen once. Sequenced: peripheral blood. The receptors come from a young man with COVID-19, enrolled during active disease.

The rearrangement joins TRBV20-1 to TRBJ1-2; 7 positions agree with TRBD1. V shed 5 bases and J 7 bases; nucleotides not matched to a gene: 4. In germline, CDR1 is DFQATT, CDR2 SNEGSKA (reference sequence). The CDR3 contains 11 residues. In nucleotides, the CDR3 is TGCAGTGCTGGGACAGTAGTTGGCTACACCTTC. Its protein product is CSAGTVVGYTF.

V usage is TRBV6-5 and J usage is TRBJ1-5, with a possible D match to TRBD1 (6 bases). The CDR3 sequence is 13 residues long. Trimming shortened V by 6 bases and J by 5 bases, and 11 bases separated the two germline ends. Germline values: CDR1 MNHEY, CDR2 SVGAGI. In DNA form, the CDR3 reads TGTGCCAGCAGAATACAGGGTTATCAGCCCCAGCATTTT. It codes for CASRIQGYQPQHF.

This chain uses TRBV27 with TRBJ1-2; TRBD1 matches at 9 bases. Germline V gene lookup returns CDR1 MNHEY and CDR2 SMNVEV (reference sequence). V shed 2 bases, J shed 6 bases, and the junction held 1 base outside the gene matches. This CDR3 region has 13 residues. CDR3 in DNA: TGTGCCAGCAGTTTAACAGGGGGCAATGGCTACACCTTC. This gives the protein CASSLTGGNGYTF.

The chain recombines TRBV19 with TRBJ1-1; D is possibly TRBD1 (6 bases). The CDR3 is made up of 16 amino acids. The germline V gene has CDR1 LNHDA and CDR2 SQIVND (reference sequence). Deletions cut 1 base from V and 5 bases from J, with 17 bases between. The CDR3 DNA reads as TGTGCCAGTAGTATAGGGACAGCCTGGTTGGGGACTGAAGCTTTCTTT. Translating gives CASSIGTAWLGTEAFF.

CDR3: CASSLPGGTGLNTEAFF. For the CDR3, the DNA is TGTGCCAGCAGCTTACCGGGGGGGACAGGGCTGAACACTGAAGCTTTCTTT. This chain joins TRBV7-9 and TRBJ1-1; 9 positions match TRBD1. Per the germline V gene, CDR1 is SEHNR and CDR2 is FQNEAQ (reference sequence). This CDR3 contains 17 residues. V shed 2 bases, J shed 0 bases, and the junction held 7 bases outside the gene matches.

About this clone: The sample has other DNA sequences that encode this CDR3 too. The chain has TRBV29-1 and TRBJ1-5; no clear D gene. Germline V CDR1 and CDR2: SQVTM, ANQGSEA. The CDR3 covers 12 residues. Trimming stripped 4 bases from V and 1 base from J, with 5 bases between. The CDR3 DNA sequence: TGCAGCGTTGGGCAGAGCAATCAGCCCCAGCATTTT. Encoded protein: CSVGQSNQPQHF.

The chain combines TRBV7-2 with TRBJ2-7, with D possibly matching TRBD1 (6 bases). V lost 2 bases, J lost 0 bases, and 11 bases lay in between. The CDR3 is 15 residues long. The germline V gene encodes CDR1 SGHTA and CDR2 FQGNSA. The CDR3 bases are TGTGCCAGCAGCTTAATCGGACAGAGCTCCTACGAGCAGTACTTC. Its translation: CASSLIGQSSYEQYF.

The V gene is TRBV3-1 (or the pseudogene TRBV3-2), the J gene TRBJ2-7; D gene unclear. CDR1 LGHDT and CDR2 YNNKEL come from the germline V gene (reference sequence). The CDR3 totals 15 residues. Trimming shortened V by 1 base and J by 2 bases, and 12 bases separated the two germline ends. CDR3 DNA: TGTGCCAGCAGCCAAGGACTCACTCTAACCTACGAGCAGTACTTC. It is translated as CASSQGLTLTYEQYF.

The chain carries TRBV5-1 and TRBJ1-1, with a weak D call TRBD1 (5 bases). The germline V gene has CDR1 SGHRS and CDR2 YFSETQ. The length of the CDR3 is 16 residues. Trimming removed 6 bases from V and 0 bases from J, with 18 bases in between. The CDR3 sequence: CASNLRGKDLNTEAFF. The CDR3 DNA is TGCGCCAGCAATTTAAGGGGCAAGGATTTGAACACTGAAGCTTTCTTT. Looking up the rest from reference TRBV5-1 and TRBJ1-1 gives the full variable domain: KAGVTQTPRYLIKTRGQQVTLSCSPISGHRSVSWYQQTPGQGLQFLFEYFSETQRNKGNFPGRFSGRQFSNSRSEMNVSTLELGDSALYLCASNLRGKDLNTEAFFGQGTRLTVV.

This CDR3 is CASSQDSGSRVRYEQYF. The CDR3 DNA follows: TGTGCCAGCAGCCAAGATAGCGGCAGTAGGGTAAGGTACGAGCAGTACTTC. The chain uses TRBV4-2 and TRBJ2-7; D perhaps matches TRBD2 (6 bases). This CDR3 spans 17 amino acids. V was shortened by 0 bases and J by 4 bases, with 19 bases between the two germline ends. The V gene's germline CDR1 is LGHNA and CDR2 YNFKEQ.

V is TRBV20-1 and J is TRBJ2-2; 11 bases are a match to TRBD1. Trimming took 3 bases from V and 5 from J; bases not matched to a gene: 8. Germline loops: CDR1 DFQATT, CDR2 SNEGSKA (reference sequence). The CDR3 runs to 16 residues. As DNA, the CDR3 is TGCAGTGCTAGTCCGGGGACAGGGGGAATAACCGGGGAGCTGTTTTTT. Translated, it gives CSASPGTGGITGELFF.

The chain couples TRBV11-1 to TRBJ1-2; 8 bases align to TRBD1. With 5 bases clipped from V and 0 bases from J, the junction kept 8 bases outside the gene matches. Germline V CDR1 and CDR2: SGHAT, FQDESV (reference sequence). The CDR3 runs to 16 residues. CDR3 DNA: TGTGCCAGCAGCCGGGACAGGAGTAAGACTAACTATGGCTACACCTTC. This translates into CASSRDRSKTNYGYTF.

The genes are TRBV5-6 and TRBJ1-5, with TRBD1 matching 7 bases. Per germline, CDR1 SGHDT and CDR2 YYEEEE. The CDR3 is 15 residues long. V gave up 1 base and J gave up 2 bases; unmatched junction bases: 3. The CDR3 loop reads CASSLRGPGNQPQHF. In DNA, the CDR3 is TGTGCCAGCAGCTTGAGGGGGCCAGGCAATCAGCCCCAGCATTTT.

The chain links TRBV7-9 to TRBJ2-2; 7 bases agree with TRBD2. The CDR3 is made up of 16 amino acids. CDR1 and CDR2 from the germline V gene are SEHNR and FQNEAQ (reference sequence). With 5 bases clipped from V and 7 bases from J, the junction kept 13 bases outside the gene matches. The CDR3 reads CASSPTSVFIGGELFF. The CDR3 DNA sequence: TGTGCCAGCAGCCCCACTAGCGTTTTTATCGGCGGGGAGCTGTTTTTT.

The CDR3 sequence is CASSLELNSGNTIYF. CDR3 in DNA: TGTGCCAGCAGCTTGGAACTAAACTCTGGAAACACCATATATTTT. The chain recombines TRBV5-6 with TRBJ1-3; D is uncertain. V shed 0 bases and J shed 0 bases, with 7 bases lying between them. In germline, CDR1 is SGHDT, CDR2 YYEEEE. The CDR3 totals 15 residues.

The CDR3 spells CASSVSTGGTNTEAFF. DNA of the CDR3: TGTGCCAGCAGTGTTAGCACAGGGGGGACGAACACTGAAGCTTTCTTT. The rearrangement links TRBV2 to TRBJ1-1, with 8 bases lining up with TRBD1. The CDR3 spans 16 residues. V dropped 4 bases and J dropped 1; count of bases not matched to a gene: 8. Germline CDR1 and CDR2: SNHLY and FYNNEI.

The chain carries TRBV9 and TRBJ1-3; no definite D call. V dropped 4 bases and J dropped 0 bases, with 14 bases sitting between them. The CDR3 loop spans 16 amino acids. The germline V gene encodes CDR1 SGDLS and CDR2 YYNGEE. CDR3 nucleotide sequence: TGTGCCAGCAGCCCTTCCACAGAGGGCTCTGGAAACACCATATATTTT. Translation gives CASSPSTEGSGNTIYF.

This chain connects TRBV7-9 to TRBJ2-2, with 14 bases matching TRBD2. The junction had 5 bases not matched to a gene; V was cut back by 4 bases and J by 4 bases. CDR1 is SEHNR and CDR2 is FQNEAQ in the germline V gene (reference sequence). CDR3 length: 17 residues. CDR3 loop: CASSSPGLAGVTGELFF. In DNA form, the CDR3 reads TGTGCCAGCAGCTCACCGGGACTAGCGGGAGTCACCGGGGAGCTGTTTTTT.

The gene calls are TRBV11-2 and TRBJ1-2, with D possibly TRBD1 on 6 matching bases. The V end was cut by 1 base, the J end by 6 bases, with 12 bases between. In germline, CDR1 is SGHAT, CDR2 FQNNGV. The CDR3 has 14 residues. The CDR3 bases are TGTGCCAGCAGCTTAGTCACAGGGCAGAATGGCTACACCTTC. Translation gives CASSLVTGQNGYTF.

The chain couples TRBV5-1 to TRBJ1-6; 7 bases map to TRBD1. J gave up 0 bases and V 4 bases, and 7 bases lay outside the gene matches. The CDR3 runs 17 residues. From germline, CDR1 is SGHRS and CDR2 YFSETQ. The CDR3 bases are TGCGCCAGCAGCCAAGGGACAGCGAGCTCCTATAATTCACCCCTCCACTTT. Amino acid sequence: CASSQGTASSYNSPLHF.

This rearrangement joins TRBV7-9 to TRBJ1-3; 7 bases fit TRBD1. Germline V CDR1 and CDR2: SEHNR, FQNEAQ (reference sequence). V trimming: 1 base; J trimming: 2 bases; junction bases outside the gene matches: 5. There are 16 residues in the CDR3. Here the CDR3 reads CASSLVETGTGNTIYF. Here the CDR3 DNA reads TGTGCCAGCAGCTTAGTAGAGACAGGGACTGGAAACACCATATATTTT.

The chain carries TRBV7-9 and TRBJ2-5; perhaps TRBD2 as D (5 bases). Trimming removed 4 bases at V and 5 bases at J, with 14 bases between. This CDR3 region has 14 residues. Germline V gives CDR1 SEHNR, CDR2 FQNEAQ (reference sequence). Here the CDR3 DNA reads TGTGCCAGCAGCTCCGTTTTAGCGTGGGAGACCCAGTACTTC. Translation gives CASSSVLAWETQYF.

This rearrangement joins TRBV14 to TRBJ2-1; TRBD2 agrees at 10 bases. This CDR3 is built from 16 residues. J gave up 1 base and V 3 bases, and 3 bases lay outside the gene matches. Germline V gene lookup returns CDR1 SGHDN and CDR2 FVKESK. CDR3 nucleotides: TGTGCCAGCAGCCATGTAGCGGGGGGTTCCTACAATGAGCAGTTCTTC. The encoded protein is CASSHVAGGSYNEQFF.

The rearrangement joins TRBV24-1 to TRBJ2-2; D possibly corresponds to TRBD1 (6 bases). The CDR3 loop spans 15 amino acids. From germline, CDR1 is KGHDR and CDR2 SFDVKD. V dropped 10 bases and J dropped 0 bases, with 14 bases sitting between them. CDR3 DNA sequence: TGTGCCACTAAGACAGGCAGCGCGAACACCGGGGAGCTGTTTTTT. It specifies CATKTGSANTGELFF.

This chain connects TRBV5-4 to TRBJ2-7; no clear D gene. CDR1 SGHNT and CDR2 YYREEE come from the germline V gene (reference sequence). The CDR3 totals 14 residues. V was clipped by 3 bases and J by 1 base, with 11 bases between them. The CDR3 is CASSSRLDSYEQYF. The CDR3, as DNA: TGTGCCAGCAGCTCTAGACTGGATTCCTACGAGCAGTACTTC.

The chain carries TRBV7-9 and TRBJ1-3; D not certain. The length of the CDR3 is 17 residues. Germline loops: CDR1 SEHNR, CDR2 FQNEAQ (reference sequence). The V and J ends lost 2 bases and 0 bases respectively, with 14 bases between them. The CDR3 DNA is TGTGCCAGCAGCTTAAAGGGAGCCGTGGCCTCTGGAAACACCATATATTTT. This codes for CASSLKGAVASGNTIYF.

The chain employs TRBV7-3 and TRBJ1-2; possible D gene TRBD1, 5 bases. The V gene lost 5 bases and the J gene lost 3 bases, with 10 bases spanning the gap. The CDR3 spans 13 residues. Germline loops: CDR1 SGHTA, CDR2 FQGTGA. CDR3 bases: TGTGCCAGCAGCCCTGGGGCCCACTATGGCTACACCTTC. Amino acid sequence: CASSPGAHYGYTF.